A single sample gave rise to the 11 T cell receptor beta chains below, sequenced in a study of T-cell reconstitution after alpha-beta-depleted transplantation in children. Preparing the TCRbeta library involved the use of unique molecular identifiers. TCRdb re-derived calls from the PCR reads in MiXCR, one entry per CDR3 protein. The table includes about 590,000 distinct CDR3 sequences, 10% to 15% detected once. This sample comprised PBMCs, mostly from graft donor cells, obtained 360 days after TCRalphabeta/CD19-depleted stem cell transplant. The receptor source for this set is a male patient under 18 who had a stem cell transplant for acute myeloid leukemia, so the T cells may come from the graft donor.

CDR3 coding DNA: TGCAGCGTTGTGAATGTGGGTCCTAACTATGGCTACACCTTC. Translation gives CSVVNVGPNYGYTF. The chain recombines TRBV29-1 with TRBJ1-2, with D uncertain. Germline CDR1 is SQVTM and CDR2 is ANQGSEA. The V end was cut by 4 bases, the J end by 0 bases, with 12 bases between. This CDR3 is 14 amino acids long.

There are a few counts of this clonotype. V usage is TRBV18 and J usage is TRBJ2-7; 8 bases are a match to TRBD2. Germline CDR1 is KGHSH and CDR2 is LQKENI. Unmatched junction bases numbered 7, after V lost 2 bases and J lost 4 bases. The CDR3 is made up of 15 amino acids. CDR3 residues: CASSPNRASGYEQYF. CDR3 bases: TGTGCCAGCTCACCAAACCGGGCTAGCGGGTACGAGCAGTACTTC.

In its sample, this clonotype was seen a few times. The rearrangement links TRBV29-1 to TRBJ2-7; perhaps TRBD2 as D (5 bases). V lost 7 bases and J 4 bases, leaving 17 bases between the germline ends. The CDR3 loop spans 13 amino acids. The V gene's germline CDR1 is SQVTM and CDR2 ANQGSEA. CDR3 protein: CSADGGGGYEQYF. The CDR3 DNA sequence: TGCAGCGCCGACGGCGGAGGCGGGTACGAGCAGTACTTC.

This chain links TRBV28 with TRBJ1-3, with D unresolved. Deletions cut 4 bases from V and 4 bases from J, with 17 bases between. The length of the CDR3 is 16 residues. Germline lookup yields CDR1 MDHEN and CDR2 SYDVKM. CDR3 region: CASSYPGPQPGNTIYF. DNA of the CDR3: TGTGCCAGCAGTTACCCTGGACCCCAGCCGGGAAACACCATATATTTT.

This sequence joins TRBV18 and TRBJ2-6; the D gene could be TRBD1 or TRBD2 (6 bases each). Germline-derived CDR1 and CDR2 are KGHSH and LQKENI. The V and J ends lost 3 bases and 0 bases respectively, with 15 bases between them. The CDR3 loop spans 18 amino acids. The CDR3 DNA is TGTGCCAGCTCACCTACTGGGGGGCCCTCCTCTGGGGCCAACGTCCTGACTTTC. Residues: CASSPTGGPSSGANVLTF.

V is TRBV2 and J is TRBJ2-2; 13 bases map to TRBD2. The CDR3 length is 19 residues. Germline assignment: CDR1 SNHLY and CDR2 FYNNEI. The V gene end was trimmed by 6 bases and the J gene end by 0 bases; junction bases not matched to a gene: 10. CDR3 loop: CASRHPTSGRRANTGELFF. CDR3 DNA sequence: TGTGCCAGCAGGCACCCGACTAGCGGGAGGAGGGCGAACACCGGGGAGCTGTTTTTT. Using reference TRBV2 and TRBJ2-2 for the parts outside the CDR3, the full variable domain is EPEVTQTPSHQVTQMGQEVILRCVPISNHLYFYWYRQILGQKVEFLVSFYNNEISEKSEIFDDQFSVERPDGSNFTLKIRSTKLEDSAMYFCASRHPTSGRRANTGELFFGEGSRLTVL.

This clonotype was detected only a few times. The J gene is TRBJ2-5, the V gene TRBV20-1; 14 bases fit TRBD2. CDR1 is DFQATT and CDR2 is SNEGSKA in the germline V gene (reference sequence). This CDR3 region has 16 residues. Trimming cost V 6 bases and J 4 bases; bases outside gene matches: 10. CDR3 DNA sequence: TGCAGTGCGGGGACTAGCGGGAGAGGGTCCCGAGAGACCCAGTACTTC. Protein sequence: CSAGTSGRGSRETQYF.

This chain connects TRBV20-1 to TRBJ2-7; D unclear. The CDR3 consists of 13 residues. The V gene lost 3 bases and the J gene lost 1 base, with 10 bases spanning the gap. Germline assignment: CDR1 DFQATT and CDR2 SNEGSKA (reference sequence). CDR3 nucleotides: TGCAGTGCTAGTCCCTACATATCCTACGAGCAGTACTTC. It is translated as CSASPYISYEQYF.

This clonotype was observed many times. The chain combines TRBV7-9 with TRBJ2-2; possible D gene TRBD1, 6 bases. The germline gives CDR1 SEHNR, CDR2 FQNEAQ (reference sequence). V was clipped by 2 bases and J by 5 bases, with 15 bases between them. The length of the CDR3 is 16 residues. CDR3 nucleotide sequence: TGTGCCAGCAGCTTACCTGGCGCAGGGGCGACCGGGGAGCTGTTTTTT. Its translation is CASSLPGAGATGELFF.

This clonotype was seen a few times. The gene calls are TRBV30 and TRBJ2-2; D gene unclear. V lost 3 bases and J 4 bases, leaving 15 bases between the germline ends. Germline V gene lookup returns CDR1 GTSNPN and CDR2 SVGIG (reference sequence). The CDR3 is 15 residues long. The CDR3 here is CAWSQDTRATGELFF. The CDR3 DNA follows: TGTGCCTGGAGCCAGGATACCCGCGCCACCGGGGAGCTGTTTTTT.

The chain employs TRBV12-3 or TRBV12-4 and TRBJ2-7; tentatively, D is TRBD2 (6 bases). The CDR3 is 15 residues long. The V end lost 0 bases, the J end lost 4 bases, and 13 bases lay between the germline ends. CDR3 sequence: CASSLAAGYPYEQYF. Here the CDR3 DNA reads TGTGCCAGCAGTTTAGCAGCGGGTTATCCGTACGAGCAGTACTTC.